Detailed here is one TCR beta chain. This entry comes from a study of OX40 agonist ivuxolimab in advanced cancers. Only in-frame clones appear in the TCRdb table, and some are missing; sequencing was by immunoSEQ multiplex PCR. This sample has approximately 92,000 clones, with approximately 94% found just once. Germline V gene lookup returns CDR1 SGHRS and CDR2 YFSETQ. V dropped 0 bases and J dropped 6; count of bases not matched to a gene: 4. This CDR3 is built from 14 residues. The input for sequencing was CD4+ or CD8+ T cells sorted from blood, taken in a trial of the OX40 agonist ivuxolimab. The clonotype was recovered from an adult with an advanced solid tumor such as melanoma, head and neck, liver or kidney cancer. The V gene is TRBV5-1, the J gene TRBJ2-7; 9 bases are a match to TRBD1. CDR3 amino acids: CASSLGGQGTEQYF. The CDR3 DNA is TGCGCCAGCAGCTTGGGGGGACAGGGTACCGAGCAGTACTTC.